This T cell receptor (beta chain) was documented in a study of T-cell reconstitution after alpha-beta-depleted transplantation in children. Study-wide points: T-cell counts and diversity at one year following transplant were attributed mainly to newly produced T cells. In some patients, recipient T cells and intrathymic progenitors surviving conditioning explained high day-60 diversity. Reports say that about two months after transplant, the alpha-beta T cells came out of several hundred graft clones that had expanded.

This clonotype has a count of ten or more. Its target is unknown. V gave up 5 bases and J gave up 14 bases; unmatched junction bases: 14. Per the germline V gene, CDR1 is MNHEY and CDR2 is SVGEGT. The CDR3 totals 16 residues. The library targeted TCRbeta and was prepared with unique molecular identifiers. TCRdb reprocessed the PCR reads via MiXCR and lists one record per CDR3 protein. The sample records hundreds of thousands of distinct CDR3 sequences, approximately 14% being singletons. The genes are TRBV6-2 or TRBV6-3 and TRBJ2-1, with TRBD2 matching over 14 bases. The TCR originated in a girl aged 2-10 years with congenital amegakaryocytic thrombocytopenia, due to receive a stem cell transplant. The sequences come from PBMCs, collected before TCRalphabeta/CD19-depleted stem cell transplant. The CDR3 here is CASSLLGTSGRAHEFF. Written as DNA, the CDR3 is TGTGCCAGCAGTCTGTTAGGGACTAGCGGGAGAGCCCACGAGTTCTTC.